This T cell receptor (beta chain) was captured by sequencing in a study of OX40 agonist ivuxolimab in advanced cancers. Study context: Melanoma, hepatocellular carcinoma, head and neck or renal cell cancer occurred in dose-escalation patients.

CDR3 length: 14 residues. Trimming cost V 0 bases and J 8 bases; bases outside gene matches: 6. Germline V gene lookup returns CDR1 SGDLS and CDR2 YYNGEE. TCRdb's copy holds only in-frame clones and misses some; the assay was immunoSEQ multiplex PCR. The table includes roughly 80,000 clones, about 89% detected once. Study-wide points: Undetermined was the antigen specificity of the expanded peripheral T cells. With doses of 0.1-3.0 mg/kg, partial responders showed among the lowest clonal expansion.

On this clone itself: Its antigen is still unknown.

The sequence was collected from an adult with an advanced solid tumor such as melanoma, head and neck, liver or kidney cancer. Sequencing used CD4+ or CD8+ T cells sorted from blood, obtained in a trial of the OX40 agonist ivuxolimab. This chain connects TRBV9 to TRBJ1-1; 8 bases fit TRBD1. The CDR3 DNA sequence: TGTGCCAGCAGCGTAGCAGGACAGGGAGGCGAAGCTTTCTTT. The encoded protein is CASSVAGQGGEAFF.